The clone carrying this T cell receptor beta chain came up once. The antigen remains unidentified. Researchers ran the assay at a deep level. Generated by immunoSEQ multiplex PCR, the TCRdb table keeps only in-frame clones and is missing some. This sample has around 560,000 clones, with about 95% found just once. The entry originates in a study of shared clonotypes between healthy human individuals. CD45RO-negative, CCR7-selected cells formed the naive CD8 fraction, which excluded terminally differentiated effector memory CD45RA+ cells. General observations from the study: Non-shared clonotypes showed lower generation probabilities than clonotypes common to all four donors. Several donors had around 5% of their naive CD4 clonotypes in common.

CDR3 length: 17 residues. J lost 2 bases, V lost 1 base, and 7 bases had no gene match. The germline gives CDR1 SGHVS, CDR2 FQNEAQ. The sequenced sample consisted of naive CD8+ T cells sorted from blood. The chain uses TRBV7-8 and TRBJ2-1; 8 bases fit TRBD2. The origin of this receptor is a woman under 40 in good health. This chain's CDR3 is CASSLGVAGRAYNEQFF. The CDR3 region has the DNA TGTGCCAGCAGCTTAGGGGTAGCGGGAAGGGCCTACAATGAGCAGTTCTTC.